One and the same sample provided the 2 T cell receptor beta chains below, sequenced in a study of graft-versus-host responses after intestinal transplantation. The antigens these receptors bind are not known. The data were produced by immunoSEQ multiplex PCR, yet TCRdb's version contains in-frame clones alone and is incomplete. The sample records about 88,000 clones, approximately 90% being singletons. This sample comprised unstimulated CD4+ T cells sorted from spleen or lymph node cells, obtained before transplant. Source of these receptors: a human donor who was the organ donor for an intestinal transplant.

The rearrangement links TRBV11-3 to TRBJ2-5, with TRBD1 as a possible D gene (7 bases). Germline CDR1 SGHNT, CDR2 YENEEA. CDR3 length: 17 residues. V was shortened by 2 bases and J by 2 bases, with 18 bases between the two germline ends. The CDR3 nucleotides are TGTGCCAGCAGCTTAAGGGGGCAAGGGGGGTTTCAAGAGACCCAGTACTTC. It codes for CASSLRGQGGFQETQYF.

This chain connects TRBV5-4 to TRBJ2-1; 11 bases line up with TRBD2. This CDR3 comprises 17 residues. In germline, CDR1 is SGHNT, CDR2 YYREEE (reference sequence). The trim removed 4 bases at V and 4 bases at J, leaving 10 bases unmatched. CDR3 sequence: CASSPKPGLADYNEQFF. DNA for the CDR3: TGTGCCAGCAGCCCCAAACCGGGACTAGCGGATTACAATGAGCAGTTCTTC.